Sequencing of this T cell receptor beta chain was carried out in a study of post-analysis software for immune sequencing data. About the research overall: Relapsing-remitting, secondary progressive and progressive-relapsing multiple sclerosis courses were included. Study conclusions and caveats: Comparison of patients with controls showed five TRBV segments more frequent in patients, TRBV5-6, TRBV5-1 and TRBV20-1 among them. Normalized Chao1 diversity was significantly reduced in patients versus controls.

Sequencing libraries made from TCR beta cDNA carried unique molecular identifiers. When about 1 to 11 million T cells were used, they gave some 540,000 cDNA molecules. TCRdb reanalysed the PCR reads using MiXCR and keeps one entry per CDR3 protein. The data show under 650,000 distinct CDR3 sequences, roughly 45% seen once. Germline CDR1 reads SQVTM; CDR2 reads ANQGSEA. The CDR3 sequence is 11 residues long. Trimming shortened V by 5 bases and J by 4 bases, and 7 bases separated the two germline ends. As regards this clonotype: The target antigen is unknown.

The rearrangement uses TRBV29-1 and TRBJ2-3; no definite D call. The receptor's source is a girl aged 5-17 years with multiple sclerosis. Sequencing was done on a sample of blood. CDR3 amino acids: CSVKGSDTQYF. DNA for the CDR3: TGCAGCGTTAAAGGTTCAGATACGCAGTATTTT.